These 23 T cell receptor beta chains came from one sample sequenced in a study of blood T cell repertoires in COVID-19. Repertoires were generated with immunoSEQ multiplex PCR, while TCRdb's copy carries only in-frame clones and drops some. The data show a few hundred thousand clones, 85% to 90% seen once. Sequencing used peripheral blood. The origin of the receptors is a woman aged 25 to 39 with COVID-19, enrolled during active disease.

This clone was seen more than once but under ten times. V gene TRBV10-3 combines with J gene TRBJ1-1, with D unresolved. The CDR3 sequence is 14 residues long. V was shortened by 3 bases and J by 5 bases, with 13 bases between the two germline ends. Germline V gene data show CDR1 as ENHRY and CDR2 as SYGVKD. CDR3 nucleotides: TGTGCCATCAGTGATGGAGGGCTAAGTACTGAAGCTTTCTTT. It specifies CAISDGGLSTEAFF.

J is TRBJ2-1 and V is TRBV5-4; a possible D gene is TRBD1 (8 bases). Looked up from germline, CDR1 is SGHNT and CDR2 is YYREEE (reference sequence). V was pared by 1 base and J by 6 bases, with 11 bases between. The CDR3 runs 14 residues. The DNA of the CDR3 is TGTGCCAGCAGCTTGACAGGGGGGGGCAATGAGCAGTTCTTC. Amino acids: CASSLTGGGNEQFF.

The chain couples TRBV3-1 (or the pseudogene TRBV3-2) to TRBJ1-2; possible D gene TRBD1, 5 bases. V was shortened by 2 bases and J by 6 bases, with 25 bases between the two germline ends. The germline V gene has CDR1 LGHDT and CDR2 YNNKEL (reference sequence). The CDR3 has 18 amino acids. The CDR3 DNA follows: TGTGCCAGCAGCCAATCTCTCTTATTTCGGGGGGTCGGAGATGGCTACACCTTC. Translation gives CASSQSLLFRGVGDGYTF.

V usage is TRBV3-1 (or the pseudogene TRBV3-2) and J usage is TRBJ1-2; the match to TRBD1 covers 9 bases. Germline lookup yields CDR1 LGHDT and CDR2 YNNKEL (reference sequence). The CDR3 is 15 residues long. V dropped 0 bases and J dropped 8; count of bases not matched to a gene: 7. The chain's CDR3 is CASSQDAGTGYGYTF. The CDR3 coding sequence is TGTGCCAGCAGCCAAGATGCTGGGACAGGGTACGGCTACACCTTC.

The chain uses TRBV5-4 and TRBJ2-3, with TRBD1 matching over 7 bases. Trimming cost V 0 bases and J 9 bases; bases outside gene matches: 4. This CDR3 is built from 13 residues. The germline V gene has CDR1 SGHNT and CDR2 YYREEE (reference sequence). The CDR3 here is CASSLDRGGTQYF. The CDR3 DNA reads as TGTGCCAGCAGCTTGGACAGGGGCGGAACGCAGTATTTT.

The rearrangement links TRBV25-1 to TRBJ1-5; TRBD1 aligns across 7 bases. After removal of 8 bases from V and 6 bases from J, the junction contained 10 bases not matched to a gene. The CDR3 contains 14 residues. Germline V gives CDR1 MGHDK, CDR2 SYGVNS. For the CDR3, the DNA is TGTGCCAGCGAGACACAGGGGTTGGGTCAGCCCCAGCATTTT. Its translation: CASETQGLGQPQHF.

A single count supports this clone. V usage is TRBV7-8 and J usage is TRBJ1-5; D call uncertain. CDR3 length: 13 residues. V gave up 3 bases and J gave up 3 bases, with 6 bases separating them. Germline CDR1 reads SGHVS; CDR2 reads FQNEAQ. The CDR3 is CASSFSDNQPQHF. The CDR3 DNA follows: TGTGCCAGCAGCTTTAGTGACAATCAGCCCCAGCATTTT.

The chain uses TRBV11-2 and TRBJ2-3; 10 positions agree with TRBD2. The germline V gene encodes CDR1 SGHAT and CDR2 FQNNGV. The length of the CDR3 is 15 residues. V shed 6 bases and J 7 bases; nucleotides not matched to a gene: 10. The CDR3 DNA follows: TGTGCCAGCAGGAATCTAGCGGGGGAACGAAATACGCAGTATTTT. This encodes CASRNLAGERNTQYF.

In this sample, this clone turned up once. The chain carries TRBV6-5 and TRBJ1-5; D uncertain. The CDR3 has 14 residues. CDR1 is MNHEY and CDR2 is SVGAGI in the germline V gene. Trimming took 4 bases from V and 0 from J, leaving 7 bases between them. The CDR3 reads CASSSRISNQPQHF. CDR3 bases: TGTGCCAGCAGTTCCAGGATTAGCAATCAGCCCCAGCATTTT.

The rearrangement links TRBV3-1 (or the pseudogene TRBV3-2) to TRBJ1-1, with TRBD1 identical over 7 bases. The CDR3 spans 16 residues. The V gene end was trimmed by 4 bases and the J gene end by 5 bases; junction bases not matched to a gene: 13. Germline CDR1 LGHDT, CDR2 YNNKEL (reference sequence). The CDR3 DNA follows: TGTGCCAGCAGCCGTTCTCCAGGGGGGTTGTGGACTGAAGCTTTCTTT. This gives the protein CASSRSPGGLWTEAFF.

V usage is TRBV11-2 and J usage is TRBJ2-1; 8 bases match TRBD1. CDR1 is SGHAT and CDR2 is FQNNGV in the germline V gene. CDR3 size: 15 residues. After removal of 0 bases from V and 3 bases from J, the junction contained 1 base not matched to a gene. CDR3 nucleotides: TGTGCCAGCAGCTTAGAAGGGACAGGCTACAATGAGCAGTTCTTC. Protein: CASSLEGTGYNEQFF.

This chain links TRBV19 with TRBJ2-3, with 7 positions matching TRBD1. V lost 3 bases to trimming and J lost 2 bases; unmatched junction nucleotides: 8. The CDR3 extends over 16 amino acids. Per the germline V gene, CDR1 is LNHDA and CDR2 is SQIVND (reference sequence). The CDR3 bases are TGTGCCAGTAGTATCAGCAAGACAGGGTTCACAGATACGCAGTATTTT. It translates to CASSISKTGFTDTQYF.

The V gene is TRBV9, the J gene TRBJ2-7, with a possible D match to TRBD2 (6 bases). This CDR3 is 15 amino acids long. Trimming took off 4 bases at V and 0 bases at J, with 14 bases between the two ends. CDR1 SGDLS and CDR2 YYNGEE come from the germline V gene. CDR3 nucleotide sequence: TGTGCCAGCAGCCCGGGACTCCTGAGCTCCTACGAGCAGTACTTC. It is translated as CASSPGLLSSYEQYF.

The genes are TRBV11-3 and TRBJ1-3, with 7 bases matching TRBD1. CDR1 is SGHNT and CDR2 is YENEEA in the germline V gene. The CDR3 has 17 residues. V gave up 4 bases and J gave up 2 bases; unmatched junction bases: 11. DNA of the CDR3: TGTGCCAGCAGCTCCTTCAGGGGGGCCCTGACTGGAAACACCATATATTTT. This translates into CASSSFRGALTGNTIYF. Full variable domain (rest looked up from reference TRBV11-3 and TRBJ1-3): EAGVVQSPRYKIIEKKQPVAFWCNPISGHNTLYWYLQNLGQGPELLIRYENEEAVDDSQLPKDRFSAERLKGVDSTLKIQPAELGDSAVYLCASSSFRGALTGNTIYFGEGSWLTVV.

Only a few counts were recorded for this clone. CDR3 amino acids: CASSQTGRYGYTF. The CDR3 DNA reads as TGTGCCAGCAGCCAAACAGGGCGCTATGGCTACACCTTC. The rearrangement links TRBV14 to TRBJ1-2, with D tentatively TRBD1 (6 bases). The ends were cut back, 2 bases at V and 4 bases at J, with 8 bases in the middle. The CDR3 is 13 residues long. Germline V gene lookup returns CDR1 SGHDN and CDR2 FVKESK.

The chain has TRBV19 and TRBJ2-5, with a possible D match to TRBD2 (5 bases). The CDR3 is made up of 16 amino acids. Trimming took off 5 bases at V and 3 bases at J, with 19 bases between the two ends. Germline CDR1 and CDR2: LNHDA and SQIVND (reference sequence). The CDR3 coding sequence is TGTGCCAGTAGTCGTTCGGGCCGGGGTAGGGAAGAGACCCAGTACTTC. Residues: CASSRSGRGREETQYF.

This chain uses TRBV7-8 with TRBJ1-3, with TRBD1 matching 9 bases. The trim removed 5 bases at V and 0 bases at J, leaving 11 bases unmatched. This CDR3 region has 18 residues. The germline gives CDR1 SGHVS, CDR2 FQNEAQ. The chain's CDR3 is CASSGRSGTGISGNTIYF. As DNA, the CDR3 is TGTGCCAGCAGCGGTCGTTCTGGGACAGGGATCTCTGGAAACACCATATATTTT.

J is TRBJ2-7 and V is TRBV18, with 8 positions matching TRBD1. V lost 6 bases, J lost 5 bases, and 9 bases stayed unmatched. The length of the CDR3 is 14 residues. Germline V gives CDR1 KGHSH, CDR2 LQKENI. This chain's CDR3 is CASSPGTGSDEQYF. The CDR3 nucleotides are TGTGCCAGCTCCCCCGGGACAGGCTCGGACGAGCAGTACTTC.

The rearrangement joins TRBV6-5 to TRBJ2-1; D not certain. CDR3 length: 13 amino acids. Trimming shortened V by 0 bases and J by 7 bases, and 7 bases separated the two germline ends. Germline V gene data show CDR1 as MNHEY and CDR2 as SVGAGI. The CDR3 loop reads CASSYSNRNEQFF. CDR3 bases: TGTGCCAGCAGTTACTCGAATCGGAATGAGCAGTTCTTC.

This clone appeared once. This chain links TRBV5-1 with TRBJ1-6; D unclear. CDR1 SGHRS and CDR2 YFSETQ come from the germline V gene. The ends were cut back, 1 base at V and 9 bases at J, with 14 bases in the middle. The CDR3 runs to 15 residues. This CDR3 reads CASSLPAGAGSPLHF. DNA of the CDR3: TGCGCCAGCAGCTTGCCCGCGGGCGCAGGTTCACCCCTCCACTTT.

This chain connects TRBV29-1 to TRBJ1-1; D is ambiguous. CDR1 is SQVTM and CDR2 is ANQGSEA in the germline V gene. The CDR3 is 11 amino acids. Trimming cost V 6 bases and J 1 base, with 6 bases left between them. The CDR3 is CSVPRNTEAFF. For the CDR3, the DNA is TGCAGCGTCCCCCGGAACACTGAAGCTTTCTTT. The complete variable domain, with remaining parts taken from reference TRBV29-1 and TRBJ1-1, reads SAVISQKPSRDICQRGTSLTIQCQVDSQVTMMFWYRQQPGQSLTLIATANQGSEATYESGFVIDKFPISRPNLTFSTLTVSNMSPEDSSIYLCSVPRNTEAFFGQGTRLTVV.

Points on this clone: The same CDR3 can be traced to other DNA sequences in this sample. This sequence joins TRBV18 and TRBJ1-1, with D tentatively TRBD1 (5 bases). This CDR3 spans 13 amino acids. The V and J ends lost 2 bases and 3 bases respectively, with 7 bases between them. Germline V gene data show CDR1 as KGHSH and CDR2 as LQKENI. The DNA for the CDR3 is TGTGCCAGCTCACCAGTCAGGGACACTGAAGCTTTCTTT. Its translation: CASSPVRDTEAFF. Filled out from reference TRBV18 and TRBJ1-1, the complete variable domain reads NAGVMQNPRHLVRRRGQEARLRCSPMKGHSHVYWYRQLPEEGLKFMVYLQKENIIDESGMPKERFSAEFPKEGPSILRIQQVVRGDSAAYFCASSPVRDTEAFFGQGTRLTVV.

As to this clone: Other DNA sequences within the sample encode an identical CDR3. This sequence joins TRBV5-6 and TRBJ1-5, with D perhaps TRBD1 (6 bases). V was trimmed by 2 bases and J by 2 bases, leaving 8 bases between them. Germline V gene lookup returns CDR1 SGHDT and CDR2 YYEEEE. The CDR3 runs to 14 residues. The CDR3 nucleotides read TGTGCCAGCAGCTTTCGGACAGGCAATCAGCCCCAGCATTTT. It is translated as CASSFRTGNQPQHF.